Each of the 22 T cell receptor beta chains below was sequenced from the same sample in a study of T cells expressing NK-cell markers. Reprocessing the 5' RACE reads, TCRdb reports a single entry for every CDR3 protein and omits DNA. Its table lists approximately 380,000 distinct CDR3 sequences. The specimen was blood T cells: a sorted CD56 or NKG2C T cell subset, CD4+ or CD8+ T cells, or bulk PBMC T cells (not recorded which). The receptors were sampled from a man between 18 and 69 years old in good health.

This sequence joins TRBV5-1 and TRBJ2-7; the TCRdb D gene call, TRBD1, has no DNA to confirm it. The CDR3 totals 13 residues. CDR1 and CDR2 from the germline V gene are SGHRS and YFSETQ. The CDR3 sequence: CASSFRQSYEQYF.

The V and J genes are TRBV20-1 and TRBJ2-4; TCRdb's D gene call, TRBD2, goes unchecked for lack of DNA. The CDR3 totals 14 residues. Germline values: CDR1 DFQATT, CDR2 SNEGSKA (reference sequence). The CDR3 sequence: CSSGVEGAKNIQYF.

The J gene is TRBJ1-6, the V gene TRBV7-2. The CDR3 is 14 residues long. CDR1 is SGHTA, CDR2 FQGNSA, per germline. This CDR3 is CASSFSALNSPLHF.

The chain links TRBV7-2 to TRBJ2-5; the TCRdb call, TRBD2, lacks DNA for checking. CDR1 is SGHTA and CDR2 is FQGNSA in the germline V gene. The CDR3 covers 16 residues. The chain's CDR3 is CASSPRASGAQETQYF. Full variable domain (rest looked up from reference TRBV7-2 and TRBJ2-5): GAGVSQSPSNKVTEKGKDVELRCDPISGHTALYWYRQSLGQGLEFLIYFQGNSAPDKSGLPSDRFSAERTGGSVSTLTIQRTQQEDSAVYLCASSPRASGAQETQYFGPGTRLLVL.

The V gene is TRBV7-9, the J gene TRBJ2-3; as DNA is missing, the TRBD1 call by TCRdb cannot be tested. Germline CDR1 SEHNR, CDR2 FQNEAQ (reference sequence). CDR3 length: 15 amino acids. This CDR3 reads CASTTGGGYTDTQYF.

The V gene is TRBV19, the J gene TRBJ2-1; TCRdb's D call, TRBD1, is unchecked because there is no DNA. The CDR3 totals 13 residues. Per the germline V gene, CDR1 is LNHDA and CDR2 is SQIVND (reference sequence). CDR3 in amino acids: CATNSGGPTEQFF.

The CDR3: CASSKETHRGLARGANVLTF. The J gene is TRBJ2-6, the V gene TRBV21-1; TCRdb names TRBD1, which stays unverified in the absence of DNA. TRBV21-1 is a known pseudogene. The CDR3 has 20 amino acids.

The V call is TRBV3-1, the J call TRBJ2-6; there is no DNA to check the TCRdb D call of TRBD1. This CDR3 spans 17 amino acids. The germline CDR1 and CDR2 sequences are LGHDT and YNNKEL (reference sequence). The CDR3: CASSGKQGASGANVLTF.

The chain combines TRBV28 with TRBJ1-6. From germline, CDR1 is MDHEN and CDR2 SYDVKM. This CDR3 has 16 residues. The CDR3: CASSLSGSSYNSPLHF. Combining the CDR3 with reference TRBV28 and TRBJ1-6 gives the whole variable domain DVKVTQSSRYLVKRTGEKVFLECVQDMDHENMFWYRQDPGLGLRLIYFSYDVKMKEKGDIPEGYSVSREKKERFSLILESASTNQTSMYLCASSLSGSSYNSPLHFGNGTRLTVT.

The V call is TRBV7-6, the J call TRBJ2-2; TCRdb reports TRBD2, a call that lacks DNA to check it against. The length of the CDR3 is 16 residues. CDR1 is SGHVS, CDR2 FNYEAQ, per germline. The CDR3 sequence: CASSPRLGENTGELFF.

This chain uses TRBV5-1 with TRBJ2-7. From germline, CDR1 is SGHRS and CDR2 YFSETQ. This CDR3 contains 14 residues. The CDR3 sequence: CASSSGQFGWEQYF. The variable domain in full, with the rest retrieved from reference TRBV5-1 and TRBJ2-7, is KAGVTQTPRYLIKTRGQQVTLSCSPISGHRSVSWYQQTPGQGLQFLFEYFSETQRNKGNFPGRFSGRQFSNSRSEMNVSTLELGDSALYLCASSSGQFGWEQYFGPGTRLTVT.

The chain carries TRBV7-9 and TRBJ1-1; TCRdb indicates TRBD1, and absent DNA this call remains unverified. This CDR3 spans 13 amino acids. Germline V gene data show CDR1 as SEHNR and CDR2 as FQNEAQ (reference sequence). CDR3 protein: CASSSGPGTEAFF.

The chain carries TRBV5-1 and TRBJ1-3; there is no DNA to check the TCRdb D call of TRBD1. CDR1 and CDR2 (germline): SGHRS, YFSETQ. CDR3 length: 14 amino acids. CDR3 region: CASSLGQGRNTIYF. The full variable domain, completed using reference TRBV5-1 and TRBJ1-3, is KAGVTQTPRYLIKTRGQQVTLSCSPISGHRSVSWYQQTPGQGLQFLFEYFSETQRNKGNFPGRFSGRQFSNSRSEMNVSTLELGDSALYLCASSLGQGRNTIYFGEGSWLTVV.

J is TRBJ2-5 and V is TRBV15; with no DNA, the TCRdb D assignment of TRBD1 cannot be verified. Germline assignment: CDR1 LNHNV and CDR2 YYDKDF (reference sequence). This CDR3 spans 16 amino acids. The chain's CDR3 is CATSRDLSQGQGTQYF.

The chain couples TRBV6-1 to TRBJ2-2. In germline, CDR1 is MNHNS, CDR2 SASEGT. The CDR3 sequence is 15 residues long. CDR3 residues: CASSQAKLGAGELFF.

The rearrangement links TRBV11-2 to TRBJ2-3; there is no DNA to check the TCRdb D call of TRBD2. CDR1 is SGHAT, CDR2 FQNNGV, per germline. The CDR3 spans 18 residues. The CDR3 protein is CASSLRLAGGLTPDTQYF.

V gene TRBV2 combines with J gene TRBJ1-6; as DNA is missing, the TRBD1 call by TCRdb cannot be tested. The CDR3 runs 14 residues. CDR1 is SNHLY and CDR2 is FYNNEI in the germline V gene. The CDR3 sequence is CASGGRQGRTPLHF.

V is TRBV6-2 or TRBV6-3 and J is TRBJ2-3; there is no DNA to check the TCRdb D call of TRBD2. This CDR3 spans 15 amino acids. Looked up from germline, CDR1 is MNHEY and CDR2 is SVGEGT. CDR3 amino acids: CASSRTSGPGDTQYF.

The chain is built from TRBV12-3 or TRBV12-4 and TRBJ2-2; TCRdb designates TRBD1, a call that cannot be tested without DNA. The CDR3 is 17 residues long. CDR3 protein: CASSSQTGRRRDGELFF.

The V gene is TRBV12-3 or TRBV12-4, the J gene TRBJ1-5. The CDR3 is 16 amino acids. The CDR3 sequence: CASSLTARKSNQPQHF.

This rearrangement joins TRBV6-5 to TRBJ2-3; TCRdb lists TRBD2, though no DNA is available to test this call. The CDR3 is 17 amino acids. Germline CDR1 MNHEY, CDR2 SVGAGI. The CDR3 loop is CASSYPLGGTKNRAQYF.

The chain carries TRBV7-9 and TRBJ2-7; TCRdb selects TRBD2, and the lack of DNA leaves this call unchecked. The germline CDR1 and CDR2 sequences are SEHNR and FQNEAQ (reference sequence). The CDR3 is 14 residues long. Here the CDR3 reads CASSPPAGIHEQYF.